The next 31 T cell receptor beta chains were all read from a single sample in a study of T cells in Graves' hyperthyroidism and ophthalmopathy (dated by TCRdb to the late 2010s). Receptor amplification or capture employed multiplex PCR. The sequencing machine was an Illumina HiSeq 2000. TCR beta CDR3 regions were amplified from RNA transcripts. For the first round of RT-PCR on the TCR CDR3, the HTBI primer set was used together with the Qiagen OneStep RT-PCR kit. TCRdb reprocessing: public reads trimmed at Q25 with fastp, clones called with MiXCR, in-frame beta chains kept. Identical CDR3 proteins give one entry, which carries the most common genes and DNA. This sample is represented by approximately 600,000 distinct CDR3 sequences; 11% to 15% of them were singletons. Of the sample, less than 9% is held by the ten largest clones. Sample: blood. All receptors derive from a woman aged 18-29 years with Graves' ophthalmopathy.

This clonotype has ten or more counts. The chain has TRBV27 and TRBJ1-2; D might be TRBD1 (5 bases). The V end lost 2 bases, the J end lost 5 bases, and 9 bases lay between the germline ends. Germline V gene data show CDR1 as MNHEY and CDR2 as SMNVEV (reference sequence). The CDR3 spans 13 residues. The DNA of the CDR3 is TGTGCCAGCAGTTTAGGCGGACAATATGGCTACACCTTC. Protein: CASSLGGQYGYTF.

This clonotype was picked up many times. V gene TRBV7-9 combines with J gene TRBJ2-5, with a possible D match to TRBD2 (5 bases). Per the germline V gene, CDR1 is SEHNR and CDR2 is FQNEAQ (reference sequence). The V and J ends lost 8 bases and 5 bases respectively, with 15 bases between them. The length of the CDR3 is 13 residues. The CDR3 protein is CASSYDWEETQYF. CDR3 bases: TGTGCCAGCTCCTACGATTGGGAGGAGACCCAGTACTTC.

For this clonotype: Sequence at one end of the junction differs from germline and may be a read error. The J gene is TRBJ2-7, the V gene TRBV19; TRBD2 aligns across 14 bases. From germline, CDR1 is LNHDA and CDR2 SQIVND (reference sequence). The CDR3 contains 15 residues. Here the CDR3 reads CASSARLAGGYEQCF. For the CDR3, the DNA is TGTGCCAGTAGTGCGCGACTAGCGGGAGGGTACGAGCAGTGCTTC.

This clonotype was counted at least ten times. The gene calls are TRBV6-1 and TRBJ1-1, with D hard to call. This CDR3 spans 15 amino acids. CDR1 MNHNS and CDR2 SASEGT come from the germline V gene. Trimming took off 5 bases at V and 4 bases at J, with 17 bases between the two ends. CDR3 sequence (DNA): TGTGCCAGCAGTTATTCTCGGATGCCGGGCACTGAAGCTTTCTTT. Its protein is CASSYSRMPGTEAFF.

The chain combines TRBV2 with TRBJ2-3, with TRBD1 matching over 10 bases. Germline CDR1 SNHLY, CDR2 FYNNEI. The CDR3 covers 15 residues. Trimming removed 4 bases from V and 2 bases from J; junction bases left unmatched: 3. The CDR3 bases are TGTGCCAGCAGTGGGGACAGGGGTTACACAGATACGCAGTATTTT. It specifies CASSGDRGYTDTQYF.

This clonotype was recorded many times. V is TRBV24-1 and J is TRBJ2-7; D gene uncertain. V was trimmed by 0 bases and J by 3 bases, leaving 5 bases between them. The CDR3 has 13 residues. CDR1 is KGHDR and CDR2 is SFDVKD in the germline V gene. CDR3 amino acids: CATSDLNSYEQYF. The CDR3 DNA reads TGTGCCACCAGTGATTTGAACAGCTACGAGCAGTACTTC.

In its sample, this clonotype was seen many times. J is TRBJ2-7 and V is TRBV7-2; perhaps D is TRBD1 or TRBD2 (6 bases each). With 0 bases removed from V and 5 bases from J, the gap between germline ends came to 8 bases. This CDR3 has 13 residues. Germline CDR1 SGHTA, CDR2 FQGNSA. This CDR3 is CASSLAGGHEQYF. As DNA, the CDR3 is TGTGCCAGCAGCTTAGCGGGGGGCCACGAGCAGTACTTC.

This sequence joins TRBV7-6 and TRBJ2-5; TRBD2 agrees at 13 bases. The junction had 8 bases not matched to a gene; V was cut back by 2 bases and J by 2 bases. The CDR3 extends over 18 amino acids. From germline, CDR1 is SGHVS and CDR2 FNYEAQ. CDR3 sequence: CASSLKYPGLAGQETQYF. The CDR3, as DNA: TGTGCCAGCAGCTTAAAATACCCGGGACTAGCGGGGCAAGAGACCCAGTACTTC.

This clonotype was found many times. The V and J genes are TRBV29-1 and TRBJ1-4; D is undetermined. Trimming stripped 5 bases from V and 3 bases from J, with 22 bases between. The CDR3 is 17 amino acids. The germline V gene has CDR1 SQVTM and CDR2 ANQGSEA. The CDR3 protein is CSVQTLGSRGANEKLFF. The CDR3, as DNA: TGCAGCGTTCAGACATTGGGAAGTCGTGGAGCTAATGAAAAACTGTTTTTT.

There are many counts of this clonotype. Here the CDR3 DNA reads TGTGCCAGTCGGAACAATATGAACACTGAAGCTTTCTTT. It specifies CASRNNMNTEAFF. The chain has TRBV12-3 or TRBV12-4 and TRBJ1-1; D remains ambiguous. The CDR3 has 13 residues. Between the trimmed V and J ends, which lost 9 bases and 0 bases, there was a span of 11 bases.

This clonotype was counted ten times or more. This rearrangement joins TRBV24-1 to TRBJ2-1; D not resolved. Trimming cost V 5 bases and J 8 bases, with 12 bases left between them. The CDR3 covers 13 residues. CDR1 is KGHDR, CDR2 SFDVKD, per germline. The CDR3 sequence is CATSARRIDEQFF. DNA for the CDR3: TGTGCCACCAGTGCCCGCAGGATTGATGAGCAGTTCTTC.

This clonotype appeared many times. The chain combines TRBV12-3 or TRBV12-4 with TRBJ1-2; maybe TRBD1 (5 bases). Deletions cut 4 bases from V and 1 base from J, with 10 bases between. The CDR3 covers 14 residues. Written as DNA, the CDR3 is TGTGCCAGCAGTTGGGGGGACGTTAACTATGGCTACACCTTC. It specifies CASSWGDVNYGYTF.

CDR3 sequence (DNA): TGTGCCAGCAGCTTAGAGGCAGGAAAAACCGGGGAGCTGTTTTTT. This sequence encodes CASSLEAGKTGELFF. This chain connects TRBV7-6 to TRBJ2-2; D unclear. This CDR3 is 15 amino acids long. The germline gives CDR1 SGHVS, CDR2 FNYEAQ. With 1 base removed from V and 5 bases from J, the gap between germline ends came to 11 bases.

The table lists this clonotype with a few counts. The J gene is TRBJ2-7, the V gene TRBV15; 7 bases fit TRBD1. CDR1 is LNHNV and CDR2 is YYDKDF in the germline V gene (reference sequence). V was clipped by 3 bases and J by 4 bases; unmatched bases: 9. The CDR3 runs to 15 residues. The CDR3 loop reads CATSSQGVPFYEQYF. The DNA for the CDR3 is TGTGCCACCAGCAGCCAGGGGGTTCCCTTTTACGAGCAGTACTTC.

This clonotype was seen just once. The chain carries TRBV7-3 and TRBJ2-1, with 7 bases aligning to TRBD2. Germline trimming cut 2 bases from V and 4 bases from J; bases unmatched to any gene: 8. Germline V gene lookup returns CDR1 SGHTA and CDR2 FQGTGA. The CDR3 is 16 amino acids. The CDR3 DNA is TGTGCCAGCAGCTTACGCGCGGGAGACCGATACAATGAGCAGTTCTTC. Translated: CASSLRAGDRYNEQFF.

This clonotype appeared many times. J is TRBJ1-1 and V is TRBV13, with D perhaps TRBD1 (6 bases). The V and J ends lost 0 bases and 0 bases respectively, with 8 bases between them. Germline CDR1 and CDR2: PRHDT and FYEKMQ (reference sequence). CDR3 length: 15 amino acids. The CDR3 DNA follows: TGTGCCAGCAGCTTAGGAGCAGGGGTGAACACTGAAGCTTTCTTT. Translating gives CASSLGAGVNTEAFF.

This clonotype was observed at least ten times. The chain carries TRBV28 and TRBJ2-5; TRBD1 or TRBD2 may be the D gene (6 bases each). The V end lost 7 bases, the J end lost 1 base, and 13 bases lay between the germline ends. The germline V gene has CDR1 MDHEN and CDR2 SYDVKM. The CDR3 has 14 residues. CDR3 DNA sequence: TGTGCCAGCACCCAAGGGGGAGGCCAAGAGACCCAGTACTTC. It codes for CASTQGGGQETQYF.

This clonotype was seen more than once but under ten times. The chain combines TRBV27 with TRBJ1-6; 7 bases fit TRBD1. Germline-derived CDR1 and CDR2 are MNHEY and SMNVEV (reference sequence). V lost 6 bases, J lost 5 bases, and 4 bases stayed unmatched. The CDR3 is 14 residues long. CDR3 coding DNA: TGTGCCAGCAGCGTAACAGGGGATAATTCACCCCTCCACTTT. This gives the protein CASSVTGDNSPLHF.

This clonotype was detected many times. The chain couples TRBV6-1 to TRBJ1-1; D is undetermined. The germline V gene has CDR1 MNHNS and CDR2 SASEGT. CDR3 length: 13 amino acids. V was pared by 6 bases and J by 1 base, with 9 bases between. The CDR3 region has the DNA TGTGCCAGCAGGCACGGTGGGAACACTGAAGCTTTCTTT. Translation gives CASRHGGNTEAFF.

For this clonotype: An end of the junction does not agree with germline; a read error may underlie this. This chain joins TRBV20-1 and TRBJ2-7; 13 positions match TRBD2. This CDR3 has 16 residues. Looked up from germline, CDR1 is DFQATT and CDR2 is SNEGSKA (reference sequence). The CDR3 DNA reads as TGCAGTACTAGAGATCTTGGGACTAGCGGGAACTACGAGCAGTACTTC. It translates to CSTRDLGTSGNYEQYF.

This clonotype was counted ten times or more. The rearrangement joins TRBV29-1 to TRBJ2-3; 8 bases map to TRBD1. The CDR3 has 13 residues. Trimming at V came to 3 bases and at J to 7 bases, leaving 6 bases not matched to a gene. CDR1 and CDR2 from the germline V gene are SQVTM and ANQGSEA. The CDR3 DNA follows: TGCAGCGTTGATAGACAGGGGAGGAATACGCAGTATTTT. Translation: CSVDRQGRNTQYF.

The sample holds many counts of this clonotype. The chain has TRBV6-2 or TRBV6-3 and TRBJ1-4; D perhaps matches TRBD1 (5 bases). Germline V CDR1 and CDR2: MNHEY, SVGEGT. Trimming took off 5 bases at V and 6 bases at J, with 16 bases between the two ends. CDR3 length: 15 residues. CDR3 DNA sequence: TGTGCCAGCAGTCCTTCGGGGGTAAGAGATGAAAAACTGTTTTTT. Amino acid sequence: CASSPSGVRDEKLFF.

This clonotype was recorded a few times. This sequence joins TRBV7-9 and TRBJ2-1; D unresolved. There are 16 residues in the CDR3. Trimming stripped 5 bases from V and 7 bases from J, with 21 bases between. Germline V gene sequence: CDR1 SEHNR, CDR2 FQNEAQ (reference sequence). The CDR3 loop is CASSPLTMRFVNEQFF. DNA of the CDR3: TGTGCCAGCAGCCCATTGACAATGAGGTTCGTGAATGAGCAGTTCTTC.

This clonotype was picked up many times. This chain uses TRBV3-1 with TRBJ1-2; perhaps TRBD1 as D (6 bases). Germline-derived CDR1 and CDR2 are LGHDT and YNNKEL (reference sequence). V was cut by 1 base and J by 2 bases, with 11 bases left in between. The length of the CDR3 is 15 residues. The CDR3 region is CASSQGGTTNYGYTF. DNA of the CDR3: TGTGCCAGCAGCCAAGGTGGGACAACGAACTATGGCTACACCTTC.

This chain uses TRBV30 with TRBJ1-2; 9 bases fit TRBD1. Trimming cost V 8 bases and J 9 bases; bases outside gene matches: 10. The CDR3 has 12 amino acids. The germline gives CDR1 GTSNPN, CDR2 SVGIG (reference sequence). The chain's CDR3 is CARTGTGMSYTF. CDR3 in DNA: TGTGCCCGGACCGGGACAGGGATGAGCTACACCTTC.

This clonotype was counted at least ten times. This chain connects TRBV7-9 to TRBJ2-7; D may be TRBD2 (6 bases). Germline V gene sequence: CDR1 SEHNR, CDR2 FQNEAQ (reference sequence). V lost 6 bases and J lost 0, with 15 bases in between. This CDR3 has 15 amino acids. CDR3 nucleotide sequence: TGTGCCAGCAGTCCAACCGGGACTCTCTCCTACGAGCAGTACTTC. Translated, it gives CASSPTGTLSYEQYF.

This clonotype appeared a few times. The rearrangement links TRBV10-3 to TRBJ1-3, with D perhaps TRBD1 (6 bases). V lost 6 bases to trimming and J lost 0 bases, with 9 bases between them. The length of the CDR3 is 14 residues. The germline V gene has CDR1 ENHRY and CDR2 SYGVKD. The CDR3: CAISSQGSGNTIYF. For the CDR3, the DNA is TGTGCCATCAGCTCACAGGGCTCTGGAAACACCATATATTTT.

This clonotype was recorded at least ten times. The chain links TRBV11-3 to TRBJ2-5; either TRBD1 or TRBD2 may fit D (5 bases each). Between the trimmed V and J ends, which lost 5 bases and 3 bases, there was a span of 10 bases. Germline V lookup: CDR1 SGHNT, CDR2 YENEEA. This CDR3 has 13 amino acids. The CDR3 here is CASSRDGKETQYF. The CDR3 nucleotides read TGTGCCAGCAGCAGGGACGGCAAAGAGACCCAGTACTTC.

This clonotype showed up just a few times. V usage is TRBV11-2 and J usage is TRBJ2-7; D is unresolved. Trimming left V 4 bases short and J 0 bases short, with 13 bases between. Germline V gene data show CDR1 as SGHAT and CDR2 as FQNNGV. The CDR3 contains 15 residues. CDR3 in amino acids: CASSSPSVNSYEQYF. Here the CDR3 DNA reads TGTGCCAGCAGCTCCCCTAGTGTCAACTCCTACGAGCAGTACTTC.

With regard to this clonotype: At one boundary the junction diverges from the germline segment, which might be a read error. J is TRBJ2-2 and V is TRBV7-7, with TRBD1 matching over 10 bases. CDR3 size: 15 residues. Germline V lookup: CDR1 SSHAT, CDR2 FNYEAQ (reference sequence). The CDR3 bases are TGTGCTAGCAGCTTTGGGACAGGGGACACCGGGGAGCTGTTTTTT. It is translated as CASSFGTGDTGELFF.

At least ten counts were recorded for this clonotype. This chain joins TRBV7-2 and TRBJ2-3; D tentatively fits TRBD1 or TRBD2 (7 bases each). Germline V CDR1 and CDR2: SGHTA, FQGNSA. The length of the CDR3 is 16 residues. Between the trimmed V and J ends, which lost 4 bases and 1 base, there was a span of 15 bases. In nucleotides, the CDR3 is TGTGCCAGCAGCTCCCAGGGGGGGGCCGGCACAGATACGCAGTATTTT. This sequence encodes CASSSQGGAGTDTQYF.